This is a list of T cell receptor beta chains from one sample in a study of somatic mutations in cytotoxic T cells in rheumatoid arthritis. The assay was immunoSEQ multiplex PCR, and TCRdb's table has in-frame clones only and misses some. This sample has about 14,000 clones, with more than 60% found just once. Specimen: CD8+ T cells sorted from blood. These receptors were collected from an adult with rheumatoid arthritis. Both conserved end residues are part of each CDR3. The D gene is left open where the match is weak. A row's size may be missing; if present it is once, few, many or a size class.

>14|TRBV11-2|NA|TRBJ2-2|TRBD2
CASSLSGNTGELFF
TGTGCCAGCAGCTTAAGCGGGAATACCGGGGAGCTGTTTTTT
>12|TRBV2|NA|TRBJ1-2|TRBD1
CASRGTGHGYTF
TGTGCCAGCAGGGGGACAGGGCATGGCTACACCTTC
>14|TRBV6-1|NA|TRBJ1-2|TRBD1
CASSEARGWYGYTF
TGTGCCAGCAGTGAAGCCAGGGGGTGGTATGGCTACACCTTC
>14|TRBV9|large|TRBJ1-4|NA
CASSVGAGYEKLFF
TGTGCCAGCAGCGTAGGGGCGGGCTATGAAAAACTGTTTTTT
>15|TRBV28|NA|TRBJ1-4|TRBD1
CASSSGTGPNEKLFF
TGTGCCAGCAGTTCCGGGACAGGGCCTAATGAAAAACTGTTTTTT
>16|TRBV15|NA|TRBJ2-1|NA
CATSSRGSRTYNEQFF
TGTGCCACCAGCAGCCGGGGGTCGAGGACCTACAATGAGCAGTTCTTC
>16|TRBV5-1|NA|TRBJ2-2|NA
CASSPAYGLGTGELFF
TGCGCCAGCAGCCCCGCCTATGGTTTAGGCACCGGGGAGCTGTTTTTT
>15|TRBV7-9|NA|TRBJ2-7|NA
CASSSPLGLSYEQYF
TGTGCCAGCAGCTCCCCCTTGGGCCTCTCCTACGAGCAGTACTTC
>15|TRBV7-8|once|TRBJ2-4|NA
CASSQDTMSKNIQYF
TGTGCCAGCAGCCAAGATACCATGTCCAAAAACATTCAGTACTTC
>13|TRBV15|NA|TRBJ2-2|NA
CATSRDNAGELFF
TGTGCCACCAGCAGGGACAACGCCGGGGAGCTGTTTTTT
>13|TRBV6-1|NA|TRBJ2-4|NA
CASSLGTPGIQYF
TGTGCCAGCAGCTTAGGGACCCCAGGCATTCAGTACTTC
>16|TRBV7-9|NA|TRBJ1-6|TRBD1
CASSSDETGSNSPLHF
TGTGCCAGCAGCTCGGACGAGACAGGGAGCAATTCACCCCTCCACTTT
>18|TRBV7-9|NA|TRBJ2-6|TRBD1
CASSPGTGGPSGANVLTF
TGTGCCAGCAGCCCAGGGACAGGGGGCCCCTCTGGGGCCAACGTCCTGACTTTC
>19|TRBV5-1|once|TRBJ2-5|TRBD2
CASSLVVLTSGGIQETQYF
TGCGCCAGCAGCTTGGTGGTGCTAACTAGCGGGGGGATCCAAGAGACCCAGTACTTC
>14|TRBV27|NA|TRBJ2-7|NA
CASSPTGTSYEQYF
TGTGCCAGCAGTCCCACCGGGACCTCCTACGAGCAGTACTTC
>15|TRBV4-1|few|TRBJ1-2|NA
CASSQGIWGGQGYTF
TGCGCCAGCAGCCAAGGAATATGGGGGGGCCAGGGCTACACCTTC
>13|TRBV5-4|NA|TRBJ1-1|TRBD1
CASSDRGRGEAFF
TGTGCCAGCAGTGACAGGGGAAGGGGTGAAGCTTTCTTT
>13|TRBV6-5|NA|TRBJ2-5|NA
CASSQQGPETQYF
TGTGCCAGCAGTCAACAGGGTCCGGAGACCCAGTACTTC
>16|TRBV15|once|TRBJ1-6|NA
CATSRERAGVNSPLHF
TGTGCCACCAGCAGAGAAAGGGCAGGCGTTAATTCACCCCTCCACTTT
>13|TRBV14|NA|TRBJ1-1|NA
CASSITGGTEAFF
TGTGCCAGCAGCATCACTGGAGGCACTGAAGCTTTCTTT
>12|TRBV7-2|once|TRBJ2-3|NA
CASSFGRDTQYF
TGTGCCAGCAGCTTCGGGCGGGATACGCAGTATTTT
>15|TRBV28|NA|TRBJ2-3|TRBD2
CASSLNGGATDTQYF
TGTGCCAGCAGTTTAAACGGGGGGGCTACAGATACGCAGTATTTT
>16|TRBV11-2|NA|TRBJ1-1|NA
CASSLAGEGINTEAFF
TGTGCCAGCAGCTTAGCGGGGGAGGGGATAAACACTGAAGCTTTCTTT
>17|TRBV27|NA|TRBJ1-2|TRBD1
CASSPQEKGTATGGYTF
TGTGCCAGCAGTCCACAAGAGAAGGGGACAGCGACGGGTGGCTACACCTTC